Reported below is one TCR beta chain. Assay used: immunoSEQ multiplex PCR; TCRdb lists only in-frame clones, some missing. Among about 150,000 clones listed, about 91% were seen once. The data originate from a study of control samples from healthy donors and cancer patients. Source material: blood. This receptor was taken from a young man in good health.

The CDR3 loop reads CASTTPGHSPLHF. Here the CDR3 DNA reads TGTGCCAGCACTACCCCGGGTCACTCACCCCTCCACTTT. The chain uses TRBV6-5 and TRBJ1-6; D remains unclear. V lost 7 bases, J lost 10 bases, and 14 bases lay in between. The germline V gene encodes CDR1 MNHEY and CDR2 SVGAGI. The CDR3 runs to 13 residues.